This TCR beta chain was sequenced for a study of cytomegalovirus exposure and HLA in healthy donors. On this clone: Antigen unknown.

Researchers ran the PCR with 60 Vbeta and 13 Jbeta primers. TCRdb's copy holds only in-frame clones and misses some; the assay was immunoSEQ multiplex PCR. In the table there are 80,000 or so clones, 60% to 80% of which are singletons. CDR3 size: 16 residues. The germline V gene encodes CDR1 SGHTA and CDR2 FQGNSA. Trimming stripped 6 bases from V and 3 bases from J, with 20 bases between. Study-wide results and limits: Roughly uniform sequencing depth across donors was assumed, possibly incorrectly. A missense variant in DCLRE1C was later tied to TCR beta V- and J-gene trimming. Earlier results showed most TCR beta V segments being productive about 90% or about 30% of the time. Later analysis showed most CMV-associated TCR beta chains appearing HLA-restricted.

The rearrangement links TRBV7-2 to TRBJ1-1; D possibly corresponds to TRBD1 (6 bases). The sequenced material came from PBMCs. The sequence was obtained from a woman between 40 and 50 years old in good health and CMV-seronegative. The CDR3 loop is CASSSGRRGYYTEAFF. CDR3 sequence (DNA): TGTGCCAGCAGTTCGGGACGAAGGGGGTACTACACTGAAGCTTTCTTT. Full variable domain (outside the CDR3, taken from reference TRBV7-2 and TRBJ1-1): GAGVSQSPSNKVTEKGKDVELRCDPISGHTALYWYRQSLGQGLEFLIYFQGNSAPDKSGLPSDRFSAERTGGSVSTLTIQRTQQEDSAVYLCASSSGRRGYYTEAFFGQGTRLTVV.